The rows below give T cell receptor beta chains drawn from one sample of a study of T cell responses to AZD1222 COVID-19 vaccine. This table comes from immunoSEQ multiplex PCR, and its TCRdb copy is limited to in-frame clones, with some not included. The table records under 150,000 clones, 92% of them present only once. The sequences come from peripheral blood, collected 28 days after the second AZD1222 dose. The receptors derive from an adult who received the AZD1222 COVID-19 vaccine. The conserved cysteine and the conserved F or W are not part of the CDR3 here. The order of the fields is J gene, V gene, clone size, D gene, CDR3 protein. D genes are given only for firm matches. Size is omitted from some rows. Given values are once, few, many or a class for expanded clones.

>TRBJ2-2|TRBV6-5|NA|NA
ASTPQGANTGELF
>TRBJ2-2|TRBV27|NA|NA
ASSLNRDGTGELF
>TRBJ2-7|TRBV5-8|NA|TRBD2
ASSRSELGGYTYEQY
>TRBJ2-3|TRBV7-2|NA|TRBD2
ASSLARTSSDTQY
>TRBJ2-7|TRBV3-1/TRBV3-2|NA|TRBD2
ASSLSRSGSWSYEQY
>TRBJ2-1|TRBV7-8|NA|TRBD2
ASSRQGFSGRASNEQF
>TRBJ2-6|TRBV10-3|NA|NA
AIGGDRDSGANVLT
>TRBJ2-7|TRBV7-8|NA|NA
ASSRDRYNEQY
>TRBJ2-7|TRBV3-1/TRBV3-2|few|NA
ASSQGATPYEQY
>TRBJ1-5|TRBV20-1|NA|NA
SATAQTQH
>TRBJ1-2|TRBV5-1|NA|NA
ASSEEPTSITNYGYT
>TRBJ1-1|TRBV6-2/TRBV6-3|NA|NA
ASSYSTFGRQNTEAF
>TRBJ2-7|TRBV9|NA|TRBD2
ASSVALSGGEEQY
>TRBJ2-5|TRBV7-6|NA|TRBD2
ASSPGLAARQTQY
>TRBJ1-4|TRBV5-6|NA|NA
ASSLMAATNEKLF
>TRBJ1-5|TRBV2|once|NA
ASNRQVDQPQH
>TRBJ2-7|TRBV5-1|NA|NA
ASSPVRDPYEQY
>TRBJ2-7|TRBV7-9|NA|NA
ASRRDTNSYEQY
>TRBJ1-5|TRBV19|NA|NA
ASSIARTNQPQH
>TRBJ1-2|TRBV20-1|NA|NA
SASPNYGYT
>TRBJ1-2|TRBV14|NA|NA
ASSPKGVYRGYT
>TRBJ2-1|TRBV5-6|once|NA
ASSPPPDYNEQF